A selection of T cell receptor beta chains follows, all from one sample in a study of T cell responses to AZD1222 COVID-19 vaccine. Libraries were prepared by immunoSEQ multiplex PCR; TCRdb keeps only in-frame clonotypes and omits some of them. The table lists over 100,000 clones, more than 70% of them singletons, with around 4.6% in the top ten. This specimen was peripheral blood, taken 28 days after the second AZD1222 dose. These receptors originate from an adult who received the AZD1222 COVID-19 vaccine. The CDR3 runs from the conserved cysteine through the conserved F or W. The order of the fields is V gene, CDR3 length, J gene, CDR3 protein.

>TRBV5-6|15|TRBJ2-7
CASSFRVAIPYEQYF
>TRBV7-2|14|TRBJ1-3
CASSIQGSGNTIYF
>TRBV27|12|TRBJ1-4
CASGVRGEKLFF
>TRBV12-3/TRBV12-4|12|TRBJ2-2
CASTPGTGELFF
>TRBV7-2|15|TRBJ2-1
CASSLGVASRNEQFF
>TRBV10-1|19|TRBJ2-4
CASRFRRVAGGPDKNIQYF
>TRBV18|14|TRBJ2-1
CASSPLPLDRGEFF
>TRBV9|14|TRBJ1-3
CASSAQGSGNTIYF
>TRBV9|15|TRBJ2-3
CASSVGGQQTDTQYF
>TRBV9|15|TRBJ2-5
CASSEDFRGRGTQYF
>TRBV24-1|13|TRBJ2-1
CATSGAGVREQFF
>TRBV6-2/TRBV6-3|14|TRBJ1-6
CASSRQEYNSPLHF
>TRBV4-2|17|TRBJ1-4
CASSQEGLYATNEKLFF
>TRBV10-3|16|TRBJ2-2
CAINQKAGANTGELFF
>TRBV11-3|16|TRBJ1-4
CASSPRLQGTNEKLFF
>TRBV6-2/TRBV6-3|15|TRBJ1-5
CASSYTQSSNQPQHF
>TRBV6-2/TRBV6-3|20|TRBJ1-1
CASSYPNSRGAVGLDTEAFF
>TRBV2|15|TRBJ1-6
CASSPRQGADSPLHF
>TRBV19|13|TRBJ1-1
CASSNGQTVEAFF
>TRBV5-6|14|TRBJ1-2
CASSLREPNYGYTF
>TRBV19|14|TRBJ2-1
CASRFAGVVNEQFF
>TRBV6-5|14|TRBJ1-1
CASSYSGQSMGAFF
>TRBV19|17|TRBJ1-6
CASSMKGQGKGYSPLHF
>TRBV13|15|TRBJ1-2
CASSLGRTYGYGYTF
>TRBV30|16|TRBJ2-2
CAWSWENRAETGELFF
>TRBV6-5|14|TRBJ1-1
CASSITGQGRGAFF
>TRBV29-1|13|TRBJ1-2
CSVGRPRVGGYTF
>TRBV29-1|15|TRBJ2-7
CSVATAGGGAYEQYF
>TRBV3-1/TRBV3-2|15|TRBJ2-5
CASSPSLLRRETQYF
>TRBV9|15|TRBJ2-2
CASSVVFGDTGELFF
>TRBV3-1/TRBV3-2|15|TRBJ2-5
CASSQAGGSQETQYF
>TRBV30|13|TRBJ1-5
CAWSVYSNQPQHF
>TRBV21-1|14|TRBJ1-2
CASSDPQGDYGYTF
>TRBV7-2|16|TRBJ1-6
CASSRIGTGYNSPLHF
>TRBV7-9|14|TRBJ1-2
CASSLALRGQSYTF
>TRBV3-1/TRBV3-2|15|TRBJ2-5
CASSQSLAVQEIQYF
>TRBV18|15|TRBJ2-7
CASSPDLAGAYEQYF
>TRBV13|14|TRBJ2-7
CASGGRVNSYEQYF
>TRBV14|15|TRBJ2-7
CASSLEPGQHYEQYF
>TRBV5-1|15|TRBJ2-7
CASSLVGSVAYEQYF
>TRBV9|15|TRBJ1-1
CASSVVVGQGVEAFF
>TRBV5-4|13|TRBJ2-7
CASSLPPGYEQYF
>TRBV13|16|TRBJ2-7
CASSLTLGGGSYEQYF
>TRBV7-2|11|TRBJ2-3
CASSYTDTQYF
>TRBV16|14|TRBJ2-1
CASSPQAEYNEQFF
>TRBV7-2|14|TRBJ2-7
CASSFGSGSYEQYF
>TRBV28|14|TRBJ1-4
CASSLWTGGEKLFF
>TRBV11-2|14|TRBJ2-1
CASSSGIHYNEQFF
>TRBV3-1/TRBV3-2|15|TRBJ2-5
CASSPDIAPQETQYF
>TRBV7-9|16|TRBJ2-7
CASINSGSRTSYEQYF
>TRBV27|15|TRBJ1-3
CASRAQGYSGNTIYF
>TRBV19|13|TRBJ1-1
CATMNEGMTEAFF
>TRBV28|15|TRBJ2-6
CASSLGGSGANVLTF
>TRBV7-2|17|TRBJ2-2
CASSLVHSGANTGELFF
>TRBV19|14|TRBJ1-4
CASSSGDTNEKLFF
>TRBV5-1|17|TRBJ2-2
CASSLVGGRYDTGELFF
>TRBV7-8|16|TRBJ2-1
CASSLDRLAGRREQFF
>TRBV6-2/TRBV6-3|18|TRBJ1-6
CASSYSIARDGLDSPLHF
>TRBV6-5|15|TRBJ1-4
CASSYPAGVIEKLFF